Listed below are T cell receptor beta chains from one sample, sequenced in a study of cytomegalovirus exposure and HLA in healthy donors. The repertoire was sequenced with immunoSEQ multiplex PCR; TCRdb's copy has only in-frame clones and lacks some. Of 80,000 to 95,000 clones in the sample, less than 65% were seen once. The specimen sequenced was PBMCs. Every receptor here comes from a woman aged 25 to 39 in good health and CMV-seronegative. CDR3s include the opening cysteine and the closing phenylalanine or tryptophan. The order of the fields is clone size, D gene, V gene, J gene, CDR3 DNA, CDR3 protein. A D gene is named only where the DNA matches it firmly. Rows give clone size only sometimes, using once, few, many, or a class for an expanded clone.

clone size: once; D gene: TRBD1; V gene: TRBV6-1; J gene: TRBJ2-3; CDR3 DNA: TGTGCCAGCAGTGAAGTCTGGACAGGATCAGATACGCAGTATTTT; CDR3 protein: CASSEVWTGSDTQYF
clone size: few; D gene: TRBD1; V gene: TRBV6-6; J gene: TRBJ1-1; CDR3 DNA: TGTGCCAGCAGTTACGGGACAGGATTTGAAGCTTTCTTT; CDR3 protein: CASSYGTGFEAFF
clone size: few; D gene: NA; V gene: TRBV27; J gene: TRBJ1-1; CDR3 DNA: TGTGCCAGCAGATGGGGGGGGAACACTGAAGCTTTCTTT; CDR3 protein: CASRWGGNTEAFF
clone size: NA; D gene: NA; V gene: TRBV23-1; J gene: TRBJ2-5; CDR3 DNA: TGCGCCAGCAGTCGCCAATTAGCGGAGACCCAGTACTTC; CDR3 protein: CASSRQLAETQYF
clone size: NA; D gene: TRBD1; V gene: TRBV5-1; J gene: TRBJ1-3; CDR3 DNA: TGCGCCAGCAGTCACAGGGGAGGTGAGCTCTCTGGAAACACCATATATTTT; CDR3 protein: CASSHRGGELSGNTIYF
clone size: few; D gene: NA; V gene: TRBV6-1; J gene: TRBJ1-5; CDR3 DNA: TGTGCCAGCAGTGACAGGGGCAATCAGCCCCAGCATTTT; CDR3 protein: CASSDRGNQPQHF
clone size: NA; D gene: TRBD2; V gene: TRBV5-4; J gene: TRBJ2-7; CDR3 DNA: TGTGCCAGCAGCGCGCTAGCGGGAGGGCCTCTATACGAGCAGTACTTC; CDR3 protein: CASSALAGGPLYEQYF
clone size: NA; D gene: TRBD1; V gene: TRBV19; J gene: TRBJ1-5; CDR3 DNA: TGTGCCAGTTCCGACAGGGGGCATCGAAGCAATCAGCCCCAGCATTTT; CDR3 protein: CASSDRGHRSNQPQHF
clone size: NA; D gene: TRBD1; V gene: TRBV10-3; J gene: TRBJ2-1; CDR3 DNA: TGTGCCATCGGTCGGGGACAGGGGGGTTACAATGAGCAGTTCTTC; CDR3 protein: CAIGRGQGGYNEQFF
clone size: few; D gene: NA; V gene: TRBV5-1; J gene: TRBJ1-3; CDR3 DNA: TGCGCCAGCAGCCTCGGGGCGGGAAACTCTGGAAACACCATATATTTT; CDR3 protein: CASSLGAGNSGNTIYF
clone size: few; D gene: TRBD1; V gene: TRBV7-9; J gene: TRBJ2-7; CDR3 DNA: TGTGCCAGCAGTTGGGACAGCTACGAGCAGTACTTC; CDR3 protein: CASSWDSYEQYF
clone size: once; D gene: TRBD2; V gene: TRBV2; J gene: TRBJ2-3; CDR3 DNA: TGTGCCAGCAGTGAACGCGGACTAGCGGGAAGCACAGATACGCAGTATTTT; CDR3 protein: CASSERGLAGSTDTQYF
clone size: few; D gene: NA; V gene: TRBV10-3; J gene: TRBJ1-1; CDR3 DNA: TGTGCCATCACCGGACAGTTGAACACTGAAGCTTTCTTT; CDR3 protein: CAITGQLNTEAFF
clone size: NA; D gene: TRBD1; V gene: TRBV7-2; J gene: TRBJ1-2; CDR3 DNA: TGTGCCAGCAGCTCGGGACAGTCCAACAGCTACACCTTC; CDR3 protein: CASSSGQSNSYTF
clone size: NA; D gene: NA; V gene: TRBV28; J gene: TRBJ2-7; CDR3 DNA: TGTGCCAGCAGTTCGACTAGGACGGGCGAGCAGTACTTC; CDR3 protein: CASSSTRTGEQYF
clone size: NA; D gene: TRBD2; V gene: TRBV6-5; J gene: TRBJ2-1; CDR3 DNA: TGTGCCAGCAGTTACCGGACTAGCGTCAATGAGCAGTTCTTC; CDR3 protein: CASSYRTSVNEQFF
clone size: NA; D gene: NA; V gene: TRBV25-1; J gene: TRBJ2-1; CDR3 DNA: TGTGCCAGCCCTAAGGAGGGGGGGTTTTACAATGAGCAGTTCTTC; CDR3 protein: CASPKEGGFYNEQFF
clone size: NA; D gene: TRBD1; V gene: TRBV18; J gene: TRBJ1-6; CDR3 DNA: TGTGCCAGCTCACCGCGCGGCACCGGGACAGCATGGGGACCCCTCCACTTT; CDR3 protein: CASSPRGTGTAWGPLHF
clone size: NA; D gene: TRBD1; V gene: TRBV14; J gene: TRBJ1-2; CDR3 DNA: TGTGCCAGCAGCCACCTCCTCTTCGAGAAACAGGGGGGCTATGGCTACACCTTC; CDR3 protein: CASSHLLFEKQGGYGYTF
clone size: NA; D gene: NA; V gene: TRBV12-5; J gene: TRBJ1-1; CDR3 DNA: TGTGCTAGTGGTTTCATGAGGAACACTGAAGCTTTCTTT; CDR3 protein: CASGFMRNTEAFF
clone size: NA; D gene: TRBD1; V gene: TRBV10-1; J gene: TRBJ1-6; CDR3 DNA: TGCGCCAGCAGTGATCAGGGGGCCTACGATTCACCCCTCCACTTT; CDR3 protein: CASSDQGAYDSPLHF
clone size: NA; D gene: TRBD1; V gene: TRBV7-2; J gene: TRBJ2-1; CDR3 DNA: TGTGCCAGCAGACGTGACAGGGGAGGAGCCTACAATGAGCAGTTCTTC; CDR3 protein: CASRRDRGGAYNEQFF
clone size: once; D gene: NA; V gene: TRBV5-1; J gene: TRBJ1-1; CDR3 DNA: TGCGCCAGCAGGGGGGGGCTTGAAGCTTTCTTT; CDR3 protein: CASRGGLEAFF
clone size: NA; D gene: NA; V gene: TRBV29-1; J gene: TRBJ1-2; CDR3 DNA: TGCAGCGTTAAAGTGGCACAGGTCTATGGCTACACCTTC; CDR3 protein: CSVKVAQVYGYTF
clone size: NA; D gene: NA; V gene: TRBV19; J gene: TRBJ2-7; CDR3 DNA: TGTGCCAGTAGTATCCGCCAGCGCTCCTACGAGCAGTACTTC; CDR3 protein: CASSIRQRSYEQYF
clone size: NA; D gene: NA; V gene: TRBV19; J gene: TRBJ1-5; CDR3 DNA: TGTGCCAGTAAGACAGTACCCTTAGGAAATCAGCCCCAGCATTTT; CDR3 protein: CASKTVPLGNQPQHF
clone size: once; D gene: NA; V gene: TRBV7-9; J gene: TRBJ2-1; CDR3 DNA: TGTGCCAGCAGCTTAGGTTCGTTAACAAAACTTAGGGGATACAATGAGCAGTTCTTC; CDR3 protein: CASSLGSLTKLRGYNEQFF
clone size: NA; D gene: NA; V gene: TRBV7-9; J gene: TRBJ1-2; CDR3 DNA: NA; CDR3 protein: CASSFATGTGILTF
clone size: few; D gene: NA; V gene: TRBV7-6; J gene: TRBJ1-4; CDR3 DNA: TGTGCCAGCAGCTTAGGGGGGGGCGGAAATGAAAAACTGTTTTTT; CDR3 protein: CASSLGGGGNEKLFF
clone size: NA; D gene: TRBD2; V gene: TRBV7-2; J gene: TRBJ2-1; CDR3 DNA: TGTGCCAGCTCCGGCGGGAGAATAGGCGAGCAGTTCTTC; CDR3 protein: CASSGGRIGEQFF
clone size: NA; D gene: NA; V gene: TRBV7-9; J gene: TRBJ1-1; CDR3 DNA: TGTGCCAGCAGCTTAGCGTCGGTCAGACGGGACACTGAAGCTTTCTTT; CDR3 protein: CASSLASVRRDTEAFF
clone size: NA; D gene: TRBD1; V gene: TRBV7-6; J gene: TRBJ1-1; CDR3 DNA: TGTGCCAGCAGCCCTCAGGGGGCTAGGAACACTGAAGCTTTCTTT; CDR3 protein: CASSPQGARNTEAFF
clone size: few; D gene: TRBD2; V gene: TRBV28; J gene: TRBJ2-7; CDR3 DNA: TGTGCCAGCAGTTTATCCGGGTCGGCGGGAGTCCACGAGCAGTACTTC; CDR3 protein: CASSLSGSAGVHEQYF
clone size: NA; D gene: NA; V gene: TRBV6-5; J gene: TRBJ1-1; CDR3 DNA: TGTGCCAGCAGTCCGCAAGAGAGGCGAAACACTGAAGCTTTCTTT; CDR3 protein: CASSPQERRNTEAFF
clone size: NA; D gene: TRBD1; V gene: TRBV7-8; J gene: TRBJ2-7; CDR3 DNA: TGTGCCAGCAGCTTTTCAGGGGGCGCGGACGAGCAGTACTTC; CDR3 protein: CASSFSGGADEQYF